These 7 T cell receptor beta chains share one sample of origin, sequenced in a study of T-cell reconstitution after alpha-beta-depleted transplantation in children. As it was prepared, the TCRbeta library received unique molecular identifiers. TCRdb re-called the PCR reads through MiXCR, storing one row per CDR3 protein. Counted here are about 640,000 distinct CDR3 sequences, roughly 15% occurring once; the ten biggest clones make up over 0.95%. The sample here was PBMCs from the stem cell graft donor, taken from the stem cell graft. All receptors come from a human donor who donated a stem cell graft to a child with acute myeloid leukemia.

This clonotype was detected ten times or more. V gene TRBV15 combines with J gene TRBJ2-3; no firm D call. This CDR3 contains 14 residues. Trimming removed 3 bases from V and 4 bases from J, with 11 bases in between. Germline assignment: CDR1 LNHNV and CDR2 YYDKDF (reference sequence). This CDR3 reads CATSRKKTPDTQYF. CDR3 bases: TGTGCCACCAGCAGGAAGAAGACCCCAGATACGCAGTATTTT.

This chain links TRBV4-1 with TRBJ1-2; a possible D gene is TRBD1 (5 bases). Between the trimmed V and J ends, which lost 0 bases and 11 bases, there was a span of 19 bases. The CDR3 contains 15 residues. Germline CDR1 and CDR2: MGHRA and YSYEKL. CDR3 in DNA: TGCGCCAGCAGCCAAGAGGGGGGATGGAGGACGGGGTACACCTTC. Translated: CASSQEGGWRTGYTF.

The DNA of the CDR3 is TGTGCCAGCATCTATGGCCGGACGGGGGGATTATATGGCTACACCTTC. Translation gives CASIYGRTGGLYGYTF. The gene calls are TRBV6-1 and TRBJ1-2; tentatively, D is TRBD1 (5 bases). The ends were cut back, 7 bases at V and 5 bases at J, with 23 bases in the middle. Germline values: CDR1 MNHNS, CDR2 SASEGT. The CDR3 is 16 residues long.

This clonotype was seen ten or more times. V usage is TRBV12-3 or TRBV12-4 and J usage is TRBJ1-3; no clear D. V was pared by 6 bases and J by 0 bases, with 12 bases between. The CDR3 has 15 residues. CDR3 bases: TGTGCCAGCAGCACATCCGGGAGCTCTGGAAACACCATATATTTT. This codes for CASSTSGSSGNTIYF.

The genes are TRBV18 and TRBJ2-7; possible D gene TRBD2, 5 bases. The CDR3 extends over 15 amino acids. V lost 2 bases and J lost 1, with 12 bases in between. Germline V lookup: CDR1 KGHSH, CDR2 LQKENI. The CDR3 DNA reads as TGTGCCAGCTCACCATCCGGGGAAGCTTCCTACGAGCAGTACGTC. It encodes CASSPSGEASYEQYV.

For this clonotype: A much bigger clone sits one base away, suggesting this may be a read error. The chain is built from TRBV20-1 and TRBJ2-7; D might be TRBD1 (5 bases). This CDR3 spans 16 amino acids. Germline V lookup: CDR1 DFQATT, CDR2 SNEGSKA (reference sequence). CDR3 nucleotides: TGCTGTGCTAGAGCAGTGGGGCAGGGAAGCTCCTACGAGCAGTACTTC. Protein: CCARAVGQGSSYEQYF.

This clonotype was counted at least ten times. The chain recombines TRBV7-2 with TRBJ2-1; TRBD2 matches 10 bases. The CDR3 runs 15 residues. Germline CDR1 SGHTA, CDR2 FQGNSA. V lost 5 bases, J lost 4 bases, and 5 bases stayed unmatched. The CDR3 loop is CASSKTSGQYNEQFF. The CDR3 DNA reads as TGTGCCAGCAGCAAGACTAGCGGGCAATACAATGAGCAGTTCTTC.